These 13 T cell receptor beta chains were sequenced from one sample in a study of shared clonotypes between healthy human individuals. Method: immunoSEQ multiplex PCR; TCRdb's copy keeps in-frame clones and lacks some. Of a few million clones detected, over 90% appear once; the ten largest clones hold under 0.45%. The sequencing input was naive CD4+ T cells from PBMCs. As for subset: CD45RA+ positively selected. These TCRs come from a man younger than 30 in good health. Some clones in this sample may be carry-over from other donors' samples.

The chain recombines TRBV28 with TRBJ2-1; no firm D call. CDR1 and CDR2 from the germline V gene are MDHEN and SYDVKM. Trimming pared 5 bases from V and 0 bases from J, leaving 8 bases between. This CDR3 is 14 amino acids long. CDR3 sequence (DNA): TGTGCCAGCAGTCCCCTGAGCTCCTACAATGAGCAGTTCTTC. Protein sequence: CASSPLSSYNEQFF.

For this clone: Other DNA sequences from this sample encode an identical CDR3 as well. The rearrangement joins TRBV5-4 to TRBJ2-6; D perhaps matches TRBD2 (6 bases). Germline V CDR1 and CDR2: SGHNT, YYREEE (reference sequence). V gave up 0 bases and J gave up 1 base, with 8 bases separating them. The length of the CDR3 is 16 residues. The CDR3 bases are TGTGCCAGCAGCTTGGGCGGGGCGTCTGGGGCCAACGTCCTGACTTTC. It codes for CASSLGGASGANVLTF.

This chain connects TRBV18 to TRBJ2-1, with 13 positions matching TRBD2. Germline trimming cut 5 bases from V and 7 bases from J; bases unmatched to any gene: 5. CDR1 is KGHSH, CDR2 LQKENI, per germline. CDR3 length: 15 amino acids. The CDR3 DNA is TGTGCCAGCTCAGAGGGACTAGCGGGAATGAATGAGCAGTTCTTC. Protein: CASSEGLAGMNEQFF.

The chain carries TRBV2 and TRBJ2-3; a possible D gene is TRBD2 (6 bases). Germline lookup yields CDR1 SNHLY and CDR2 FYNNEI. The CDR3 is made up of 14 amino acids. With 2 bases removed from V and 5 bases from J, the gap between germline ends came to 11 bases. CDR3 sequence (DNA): TGTGCCAGCAGTGAACAAGGAGGGTTAGATACGCAGTATTTT. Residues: CASSEQGGLDTQYF.

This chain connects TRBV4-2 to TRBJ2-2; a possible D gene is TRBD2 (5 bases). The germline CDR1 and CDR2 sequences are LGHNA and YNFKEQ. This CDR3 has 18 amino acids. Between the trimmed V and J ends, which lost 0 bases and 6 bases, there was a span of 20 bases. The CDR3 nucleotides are TGTGCCAGCAGCCAAGAATCACTTGGGTCAGCGGCCTCCGGGGAGCTGTTTTTT. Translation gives CASSQESLGSAASGELFF.

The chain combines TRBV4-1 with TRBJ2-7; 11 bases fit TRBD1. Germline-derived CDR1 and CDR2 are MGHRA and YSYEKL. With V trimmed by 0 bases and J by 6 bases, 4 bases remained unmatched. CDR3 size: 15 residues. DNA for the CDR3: TGCGCCAGCAGCCAAGATCAGGACAGGGGGCGCGAGCAGTACTTC. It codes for CASSQDQDRGREQYF.

CDR3 in DNA: TGCGCCAGCAGTATGGTACATAGCAATCAGCCCCAGCATTTT. This sequence encodes CASSMVHSNQPQHF. V and J are TRBV4-3 and TRBJ1-5; D call uncertain. The V end lost 6 bases, the J end lost 0 bases, and 9 bases lay between the germline ends. The CDR3 runs 14 residues. The germline CDR1 and CDR2 sequences are LGHNA and YSLEER.

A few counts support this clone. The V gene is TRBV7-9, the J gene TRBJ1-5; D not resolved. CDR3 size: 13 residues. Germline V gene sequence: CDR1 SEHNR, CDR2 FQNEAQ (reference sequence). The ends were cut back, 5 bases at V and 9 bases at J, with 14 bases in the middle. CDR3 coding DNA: TGTGCCAGCAGCCATGGGTCCGACTGGCCCCAGCATTTT. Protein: CASSHGSDWPQHF.

The CDR3 loop is CASSLGGGSSGNTIYF. The CDR3 bases are TGCGCCAGCAGCTTAGGTGGTGGGAGCTCTGGAAACACCATATATTTT. This chain links TRBV5-1 with TRBJ1-3; D remains unclear. The V and J ends lost 2 bases and 0 bases respectively, with 12 bases between them. The CDR3 spans 16 residues. Germline V gene lookup returns CDR1 SGHRS and CDR2 YFSETQ.

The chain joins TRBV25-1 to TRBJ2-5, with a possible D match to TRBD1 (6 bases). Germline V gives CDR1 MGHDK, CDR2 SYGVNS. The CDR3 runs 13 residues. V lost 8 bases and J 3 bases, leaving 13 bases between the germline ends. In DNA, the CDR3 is TGTGCCAGCGGCCGGGCAGGGGAAGAGACCCAGTACTTC. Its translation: CASGRAGEETQYF.

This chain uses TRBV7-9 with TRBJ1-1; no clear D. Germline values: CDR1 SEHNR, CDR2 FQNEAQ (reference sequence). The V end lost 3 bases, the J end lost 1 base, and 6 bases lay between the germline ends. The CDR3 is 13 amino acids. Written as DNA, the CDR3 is TGTGCCAGCAGCTTTCGCGAGAACACTGAAGCTTTCTTT. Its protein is CASSFRENTEAFF.

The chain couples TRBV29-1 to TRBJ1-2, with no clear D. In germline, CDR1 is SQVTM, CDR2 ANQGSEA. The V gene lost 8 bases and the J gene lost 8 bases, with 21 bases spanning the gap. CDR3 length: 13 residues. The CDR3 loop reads CSFRRVREWGYTF. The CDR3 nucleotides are TGCAGCTTTCGGAGGGTTCGGGAGTGGGGCTACACCTTC. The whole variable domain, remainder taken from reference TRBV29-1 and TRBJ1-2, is SAVISQKPSRDICQRGTSLTIQCQVDSQVTMMFWYRQQPGQSLTLIATANQGSEATYESGFVIDKFPISRPNLTFSTLTVSNMSPEDSSIYLCSFRRVREWGYTFGSGTRLTVV.

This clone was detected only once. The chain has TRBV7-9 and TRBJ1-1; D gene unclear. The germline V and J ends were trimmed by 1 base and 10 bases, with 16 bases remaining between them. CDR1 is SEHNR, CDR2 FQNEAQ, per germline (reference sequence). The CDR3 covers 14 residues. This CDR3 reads CASSLVTGRVSAFF. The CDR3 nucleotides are TGTGCCAGCAGCTTAGTAACGGGGAGGGTTTCAGCTTTCTTT.